This TCR beta chain was sequenced during a study of OX40 agonist ivuxolimab in advanced cancers. Repertoires were generated with immunoSEQ multiplex PCR, while TCRdb's copy carries only in-frame clones and drops some. This table has just under 55,000 clones, approximately 80% appearing once. In the case of this clone: Its antigen is as yet unknown.

CDR1 and CDR2 from the germline V gene are SGHRS and YFSETQ. V shed 3 bases and J 2 bases; nucleotides not matched to a gene: 6. The CDR3 has 15 residues. Findings and limits, study-wide: At 0.1 to 3.0 mg/kg, clonal expansion of CD4+ and CD8+ blood T cells had occurred by week 6. Near-lowest levels of clonal expansion characterized partial responders at 0.1-3.0 mg/kg.

This TCR was sampled from an adult with an advanced solid tumor such as melanoma, head and neck, liver or kidney cancer. The chain recombines TRBV5-1 with TRBJ2-5; 8 nucleotides agree with TRBD1. The sequencing used CD4+ or CD8+ T cells sorted from blood, collected in a trial of the OX40 agonist ivuxolimab. CDR3 DNA: TGCGCCAGCAGCTATACCAGGGGGCCACAAGAGACCCAGTACTTC. Residues: CASSYTRGPQETQYF.